The source of this T cell receptor beta chain is a study of beta chain features in type 1 diabetes. The junction had 5 bases not matched to a gene; V was cut back by 9 bases and J by 3 bases. CDR3 length: 13 residues. In germline, CDR1 is LNHDA, CDR2 SQIVND (reference sequence). The study reverse transcribed the entire isolated RNA, so it sequenced expressed TCRB transcripts. Naive, central memory and regulatory T cell samples averaged about 3.57 million immunoSEQ reads each. Data came from immunoSEQ multiplex PCR; TCRdb stores just in-frame clones and leaves some out. The sample carries some 160,000 clones, about 9% recorded once. A remark on this clone: Its antigen remains unknown.

Study-level results: Within each of all four CD4+ subsets, Type 1 diabetes patients had TCRB CDR3s that were moderately but significantly shorter. Type 1 diabetes patients showed fewer insertions and more deletions at VDJ junctions.

Via the markers CD45RO/CCR7/CD25/CD127/CD95/CD27, stem cell-like memory, regulatory, central memory and naive CD4+ cells were sorted. The genes are TRBV19 and TRBJ1-2, with TRBD1 matching 9 bases. The specimen sequenced was central memory CD4+ T cells from blood. The clonotype was recovered from a woman between 18 and 29 years old with type 1 diabetes. The CDR3 DNA reads as TGTGCCAGCCTCGGGACAGGGCACTATGGCTACACCTTC. As protein: CASLGTGHYGYTF.